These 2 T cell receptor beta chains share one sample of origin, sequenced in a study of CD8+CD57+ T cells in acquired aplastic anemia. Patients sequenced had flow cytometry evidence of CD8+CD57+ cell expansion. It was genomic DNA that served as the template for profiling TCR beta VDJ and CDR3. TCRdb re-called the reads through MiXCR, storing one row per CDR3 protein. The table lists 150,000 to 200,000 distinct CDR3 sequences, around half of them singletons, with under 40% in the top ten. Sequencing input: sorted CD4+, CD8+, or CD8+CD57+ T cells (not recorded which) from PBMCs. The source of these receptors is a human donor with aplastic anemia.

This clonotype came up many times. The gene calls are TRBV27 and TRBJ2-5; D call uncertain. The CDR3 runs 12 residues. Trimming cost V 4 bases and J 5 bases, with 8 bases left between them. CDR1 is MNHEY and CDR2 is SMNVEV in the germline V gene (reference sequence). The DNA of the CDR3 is TGTGCCAGCAGTTGGACCGGTGAGACCCAGTACTTC. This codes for CASSWTGETQYF.

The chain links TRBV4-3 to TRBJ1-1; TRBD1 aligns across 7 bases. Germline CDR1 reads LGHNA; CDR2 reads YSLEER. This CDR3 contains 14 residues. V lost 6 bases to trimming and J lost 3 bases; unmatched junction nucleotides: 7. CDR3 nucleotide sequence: TGCGCCAGCAGACAGGGGATGTATGACACTGAAGCTTTCTTT. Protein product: CASRQGMYDTEAFF.